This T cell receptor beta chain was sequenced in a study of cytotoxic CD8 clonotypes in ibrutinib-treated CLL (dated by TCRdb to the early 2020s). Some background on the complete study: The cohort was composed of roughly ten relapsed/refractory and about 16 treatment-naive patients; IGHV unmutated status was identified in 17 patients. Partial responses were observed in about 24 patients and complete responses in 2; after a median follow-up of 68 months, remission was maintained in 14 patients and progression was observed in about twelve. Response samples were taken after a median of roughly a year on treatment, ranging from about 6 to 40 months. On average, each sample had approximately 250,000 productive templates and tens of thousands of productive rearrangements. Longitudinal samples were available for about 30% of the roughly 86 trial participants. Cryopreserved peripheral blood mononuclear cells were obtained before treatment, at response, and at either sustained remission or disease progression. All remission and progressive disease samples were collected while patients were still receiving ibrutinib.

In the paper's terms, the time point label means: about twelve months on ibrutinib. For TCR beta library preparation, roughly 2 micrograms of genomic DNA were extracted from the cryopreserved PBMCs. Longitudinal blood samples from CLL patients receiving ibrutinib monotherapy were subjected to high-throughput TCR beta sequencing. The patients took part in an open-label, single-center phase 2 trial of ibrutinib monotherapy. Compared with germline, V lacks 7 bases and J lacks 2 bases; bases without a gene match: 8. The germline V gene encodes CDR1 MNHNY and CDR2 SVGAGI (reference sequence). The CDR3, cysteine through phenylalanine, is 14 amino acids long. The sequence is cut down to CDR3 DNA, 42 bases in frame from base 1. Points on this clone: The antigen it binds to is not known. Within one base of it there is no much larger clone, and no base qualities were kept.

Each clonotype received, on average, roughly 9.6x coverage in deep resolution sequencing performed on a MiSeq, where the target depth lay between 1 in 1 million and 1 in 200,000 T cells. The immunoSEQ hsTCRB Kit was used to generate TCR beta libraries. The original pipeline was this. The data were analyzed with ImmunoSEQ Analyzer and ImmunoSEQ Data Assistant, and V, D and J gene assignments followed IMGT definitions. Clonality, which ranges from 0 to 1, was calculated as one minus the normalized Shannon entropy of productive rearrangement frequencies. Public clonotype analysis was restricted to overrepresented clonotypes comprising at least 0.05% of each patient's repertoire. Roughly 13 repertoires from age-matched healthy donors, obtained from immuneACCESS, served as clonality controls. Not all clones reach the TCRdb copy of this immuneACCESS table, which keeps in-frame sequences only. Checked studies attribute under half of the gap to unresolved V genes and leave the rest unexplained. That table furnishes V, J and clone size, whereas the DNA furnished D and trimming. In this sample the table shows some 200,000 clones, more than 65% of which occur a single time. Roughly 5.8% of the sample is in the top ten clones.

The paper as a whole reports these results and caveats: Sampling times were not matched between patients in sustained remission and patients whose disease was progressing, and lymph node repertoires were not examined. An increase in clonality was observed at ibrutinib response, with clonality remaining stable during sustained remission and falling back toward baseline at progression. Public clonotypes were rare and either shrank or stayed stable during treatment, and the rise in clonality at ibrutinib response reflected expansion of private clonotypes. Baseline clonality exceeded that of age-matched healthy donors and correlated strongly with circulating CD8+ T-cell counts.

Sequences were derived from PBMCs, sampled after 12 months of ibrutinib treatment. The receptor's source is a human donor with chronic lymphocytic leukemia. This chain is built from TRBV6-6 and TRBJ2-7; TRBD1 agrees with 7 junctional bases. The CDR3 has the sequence CASNPGGVAYEQYF. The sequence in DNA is TGTGCCAGCAATCCAGGGGGAGTCGCCTACGAGCAGTACTTC.